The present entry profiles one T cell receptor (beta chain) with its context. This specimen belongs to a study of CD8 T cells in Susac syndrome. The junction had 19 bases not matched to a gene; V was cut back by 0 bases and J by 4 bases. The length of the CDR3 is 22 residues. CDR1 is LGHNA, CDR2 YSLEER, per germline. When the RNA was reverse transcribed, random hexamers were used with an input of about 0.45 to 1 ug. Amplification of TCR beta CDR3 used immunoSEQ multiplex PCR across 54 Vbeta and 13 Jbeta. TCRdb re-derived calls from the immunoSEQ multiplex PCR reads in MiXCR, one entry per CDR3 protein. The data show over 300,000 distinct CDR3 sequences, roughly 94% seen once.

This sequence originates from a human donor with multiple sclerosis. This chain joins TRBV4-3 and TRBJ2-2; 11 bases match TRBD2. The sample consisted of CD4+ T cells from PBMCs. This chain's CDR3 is CASSQDLLAGGYGPSGTGELFF. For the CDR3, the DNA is TGCGCCAGCAGCCAAGATTTGCTAGCGGGAGGTTACGGGCCGAGTGGCACCGGGGAGCTGTTTTTT.